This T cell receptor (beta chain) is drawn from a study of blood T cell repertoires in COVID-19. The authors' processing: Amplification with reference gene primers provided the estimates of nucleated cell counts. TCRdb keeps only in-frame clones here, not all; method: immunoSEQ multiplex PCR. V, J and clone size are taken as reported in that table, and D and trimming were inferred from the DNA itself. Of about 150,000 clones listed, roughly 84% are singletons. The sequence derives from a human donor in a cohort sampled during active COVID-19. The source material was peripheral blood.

The CDR3 bases are TGTGCCAGCAGCTCGCGGGGACAGGGAGTCTACGAGCAGTACTTC. Protein: CASSSRGQGVYEQYF. The chain links TRBV11-2 to TRBJ2-7; 9 bases are a match to TRBD1. With V trimmed by 4 bases and J by 3 bases, 7 bases remained unmatched. Germline-derived CDR1 and CDR2 are SGHAT and FQNNGV. This CDR3 comprises 15 residues.